This TCR beta chain was captured in a study of blood T cell repertoires in COVID-19. Looking at the study overall: Samples came from the United States, Italy and Spain, spanning acute and convalescent COVID-19.

The assay was immunoSEQ multiplex PCR, and TCRdb's table has in-frame clones only and misses some. The table records 150,000 or so clones, 80% to 95% of them present only once. The CDR3 totals 14 residues. The germline V gene has CDR1 MNHEY and CDR2 SMNVEV (reference sequence). V was clipped by 3 bases and J by 6 bases; unmatched bases: 7. The sample consisted of peripheral blood. This receptor was taken from a woman aged 50 to 60 with acute or convalescent COVID-19. V is TRBV27 and J is TRBJ1-2; 7 positions agree with TRBD1. In DNA form, the CDR3 reads TGTGCCAGCAGTTTGGCGGGACAGACACATGGCTACACCTTC. This codes for CASSLAGQTHGYTF.